Listed below are T cell receptor beta chains from one sample, sequenced in a study of CD8 T cells in ankylosing spondylitis. TCRdb re-derived calls from the 5' RACE reads in MiXCR, one entry per CDR3 protein. This repertoire shows 200,000 to 250,000 distinct CDR3 sequences, about 18% found once; its top ten account for under 45%. The material sequenced was blood, either unsorted or a sorted T cell fraction (not recorded which). The receptors here all came from a male donor with ankylosing spondylitis. Each CDR3 is given with its conserved first and last residue. The order of the fields is J gene, V gene, D gene, clone size, CDR3 length, CDR3 protein, CDR3 DNA. A D gene is named only where the DNA matches it firmly. Clone size is not always given. Where it is, it says once, few, many or a class for expanded clones.

>TRBJ2-2|TRBV12-5|TRBD1|few|17
CASGPPTGGVMTGELFF
TGTGCTAGTGGCCCGCCAACAGGGGGCGTAATGACCGGGGAGCTGTTTTTT
>TRBJ2-1|TRBV19|-|few|15
CASSILSSVYNEQFF
TGTGCCAGTAGTATATTGTCTAGCGTCTACAATGAGCAGTTCTTC
>TRBJ1-5|TRBV29-1|TRBD1|few|16
CSVEHRDRGSNQPQHF
TGCAGCGTTGAACACAGGGACAGGGGATCCAATCAGCCCCAGCATTTT
>TRBJ2-1|TRBV20-1|-|-|15
CSARDFLGPNNEQFF
TGCAGTGCTAGAGATTTCCTAGGGCCCAACAATGAGCAGTTCTTC
>TRBJ2-5|TRBV7-9|-|-|15
CASSLSRGVLKTQYF
TGTGCCAGCAGCTTAAGCCGTGGAGTCCTGAAGACCCAGTACTTC
>TRBJ2-7|TRBV6-5|TRBD1|few|17
CASSSPDRSYDTEVGRF
TGTGCCAGCAGTTCCCCGGACAGGTCCTACGATACTGAGGTAGGCCGCTTC
>TRBJ1-5|TRBV5-1|TRBD1|-|14
CASSLAAGGLPQHF
TGCGCCAGCAGCTTGGCCGCAGGGGGCCTGCCCCAGCATTTT
>TRBJ2-1|TRBV12-3/TRBV12-4|TRBD1|few|16
CASRGQGSRSYNEQFF
TGTGCCAGCAGAGGACAGGGCTCGCGCTCCTACAATGAGCAGTTCTTC
>TRBJ2-7|TRBV5-6|TRBD2|-|14
CASSLGGSSYEQCF
TGTGCCAGCAGCTTGGGCGGGAGTAGCTACGAGCAGTGCTTC
>TRBJ2-7|TRBV12-5|-|few|13
CASGFAGNYEQYF
TGTGCTAGTGGTTTCGCCGGGAACTACGAGCAGTACTTC
>TRBJ1-5|TRBV23-1|-|-|13
CASDQGSNQPQHF
TGCGCCAGCGACCAGGGTTCCAATCAGCCCCAGCATTTT
>TRBJ2-3|TRBV12-3/TRBV12-4|-|many|13
CASSGASTDTQYF
TGTGCCAGCAGTGGGGCCAGCACAGATACGCAGTATTTT
>TRBJ2-1|TRBV24-1|TRBD2|many|16
CATSDTSGRSYNEQFF
TGTGCCACCAGTGATACTAGCGGGAGGTCCTACAATGAGCAGTTCTTC
>TRBJ1-5|TRBV15|-|many|15
CATSRGRVSNQPQHF
TGTGCCACCAGCAGGGGTAGGGTCAGCAATCAGCCCCAGCATTTT
>TRBJ2-2|TRBV5-6|-|few|15
CASSFDSRNTGELFF
TGTGCCAGCAGCTTTGACAGCCGAAACACCGGGGAGCTGTTTTTT
>TRBJ1-6|TRBV12-3/TRBV12-4|-|many|14
CASSPGTYNSPLHF
TGTGCCAGCAGTCCCGGGACCTATAATTCACCCCTCCACTTT
>TRBJ1-6|TRBV20-1|TRBD1|few|13
CSAPGQEVSPLHF
TGCAGTGCCCCGGGACAGGAAGTTTCACCCCTCCACTTT
>TRBJ1-5|TRBV4-1|-|-|13
CASSHGPAQPQHF
TGCGCCAGCAGCCACGGACCTGCCCAGCCCCAGCATTTT
>TRBJ2-7|TRBV5-1|TRBD1|-|16
CASSLALTGISYEQYF
TGCGCCAGCAGCTTGGCCCTGACAGGGATCTCCTACGAGCAGTACTTC
>TRBJ1-3|TRBV12-3/TRBV12-4|TRBD1|-|16
CASYPEGTGYGNTIYF
TGTGCCAGCTACCCCGAAGGGACAGGCTATGGAAACACCATATATTTT
>TRBJ2-7|TRBV2|-|few|13
CASSVGRNYEQYF
TGTGCCAGCAGTGTAGGCAGGAACTACGAGCAGTACTTC
>TRBJ1-3|TRBV9|-|few|15
CASSVGKGTGNTIYF
TGTGCCAGCAGCGTAGGCAAGGGGACTGGAAACACCATATATTTT
>TRBJ2-3|TRBV19|TRBD2|-|18
CASSGQREITINTDTQYF
TGTGCCAGTAGTGGCCAGCGGGAGATAACGATTAACACAGATACGCAGTATTTT
>TRBJ1-2|TRBV7-8|-|many|15
CASSLWSDLRDGYTF
TGTGCCAGCAGCTTATGGAGCGACCTAAGGGATGGCTACACCTTC
>TRBJ2-7|TRBV29-1|TRBD1|few|14
CSVEGGQGGYEQYF
TGCAGCGTTGAAGGGGGACAGGGGGGCTACGAGCAGTACTTC
>TRBJ2-3|TRBV7-9|-|-|15
CASRASYGGTDTQYF
TGTGCCAGCAGAGCAAGCTATGGCGGTACAGATACGCAGTATTTT
>TRBJ2-5|TRBV3-1|TRBD2|few|15
CASSQDRTSGETQYF
TGTGCCAGCAGCCAAGATAGGACTAGCGGAGAGACCCAGTACTTC
>TRBJ2-5|TRBV27|-|-|14
CASSFLTGGETQYF
TGTGCCAGCAGTTTCCTAACTGGGGGGGAGACCCAGTACTTC
>TRBJ1-2|TRBV5-1|-|-|16
CASSASGILDNYGYTF
TGCGCCAGCAGCGCTTCGGGGATATTAGATAACTATGGCTACACCTTC
>TRBJ2-1|TRBV20-1|TRBD2|few|16
CSARDYIKREYGEQFF
TGCAGTGCTAGAGATTACATCAAGCGGGAGTATGGTGAGCAGTTCTTC
>TRBJ2-3|TRBV6-4|-|few|13
CASSDRETDTQYF
TGTGCCAGCAGTGACAGGGAAACAGATACGCAGTATTTT
>TRBJ2-7|TRBV12-5|-|-|17
CASGLVRAGPFSYEQYF
TGTGCTAGTGGTTTGGTAAGGGCAGGACCCTTTTCCTACGAGCAGTACTTC
>TRBJ2-3|TRBV7-3|-|-|15
CASSLVGGQSDTQYF
TGTGCCAGCAGCTTAGTTGGGGGGCAGTCAGATACGCAGTATTTT
>TRBJ2-2|TRBV6-5|-|once|15
CASSFRGPNTGELFF
TGTGCCAGCAGTTTCCGGGGCCCGAACACCGGGGAGCTGTTTTTT
>TRBJ1-1|TRBV18|-|few|15
CASSPPEGWGTEAFF
TGTGCCAGCTCACCCCCGGAGGGGTGGGGCACTGAAGCTTTCTTT
>TRBJ1-2|TRBV7-9|-|few|13
CASSPIVIYGYTF
TGTGCCAGCAGCCCAATCGTGATCTATGGCTACACCTTC
>TRBJ1-2|TRBV7-8|-|-|17
CASSLAGIPDSNYGYTF
TGTGCCAGCAGCTTAGCGGGTATACCGGACAGCAACTATGGCTACACCTTC
>TRBJ2-7|TRBV5-1|-|few|15
CASSTTGFGSYEQYF
TGCGCCAGCAGCACCACAGGGTTCGGTAGCTACGAGCAGTACTTC
>TRBJ1-2|TRBV27|-|-|15
CASSLYGGGGYGYTF
TGTGCCAGCAGTTTATACGGGGGAGGAGGCTATGGCTACACCTTC
>TRBJ2-1|TRBV13|-|-|13
CASSPGSGVEQFF
TGTGCCAGCAGCCCCGGTTCAGGGGTTGAGCAGTTCTTC
>TRBJ2-1|TRBV11-2|-|-|17
CASSLDGATFPGNEQFF
TGTGCCAGCAGCTTAGATGGGGCCACTTTCCCAGGAAATGAGCAGTTCTTC
>TRBJ1-4|TRBV12-3/TRBV12-4|-|-|15
CASSLGGGYNEKLFF
TGTGCCAGCAGTTTGGGCGGGGGTTACAATGAAAAACTGTTTTTT
>TRBJ2-7|TRBV2|-|few|15
CASSEDPGGSYEQYF
TGTGCCAGCAGTGAAGATCCCGGGGGCTCCTACGAGCAGTACTTC
>TRBJ2-3|TRBV12-3/TRBV12-4|TRBD2|few|15
CASSFRGLPTDTQYF
TGTGCCAGCAGTTTTAGGGGACTACCCACAGATACGCAGTATTTT
>TRBJ2-1|TRBV28|TRBD2|few|15
CASSSGRAPYNEQFF
TGTGCCAGCAGCTCTGGGAGGGCCCCCTACAATGAGCAGTTCTTC
>TRBJ1-1|TRBV7-9|-|-|15
CASSSDGPGWTEAFF
TGTGCCAGCAGCTCGGATGGGCCTGGATGGACTGAAGCTTTCTTT
>TRBJ2-3|TRBV9|-|-|15
CASMEGRASTDTQYF
TGTGCCAGCATGGAGGGCAGAGCTAGCACAGATACGCAGTATTTT
>TRBJ2-5|TRBV7-9|-|once|15
CASSLRGNGEETQYF
TGTGCCAGCAGCTTAAGGGGGAACGGGGAAGAGACCCAGTACTTC
>TRBJ1-2|TRBV4-1|-|-|14
CASSQEGIDFGYTF
TGCGCCAGCAGCCAAGAGGGTATCGACTTTGGCTACACCTTC
>TRBJ2-3|TRBV10-3|TRBD2|few|16
CAISDAGVSSTDTQYF
TGTGCCATCAGTGACGCGGGAGTGTCGAGCACAGATACGCAGTATTTT
>TRBJ2-1|TRBV19|-|few|13
CASSIDLETSQFF
TGTGCCAGTAGTATAGATTTGGAGACTAGTCAGTTCTTC
>TRBJ2-2|TRBV30|-|-|13
CAWTNGMGGELFF
TGTGCCTGGACGAACGGGATGGGCGGGGAGCTGTTTTTT
>TRBJ2-5|TRBV12-3/TRBV12-4|-|-|13
CASNYGGRETQYF
TGTGCCAGCAACTATGGGGGGCGAGAGACCCAGTACTTC
>TRBJ2-7|TRBV6-2/TRBV6-3|-|few|13
CASTHGLGGVQYF
TGTGCCAGCACTCATGGTTTGGGCGGCGTGCAGTACTTC
>TRBJ2-3|TRBV28|-|-|14
CASTKPQITDTQYF
TGTGCCAGCACCAAGCCACAGATCACAGATACGCAGTATTTT